A single sample is the source of the 3 T cell receptor beta chains below, sequenced in a study of blood T cell repertoires in COVID-19. Some clones are missing from TCRdb's copy, which holds only in-frame ones; the method was immunoSEQ multiplex PCR. Found here are approximately 300,000 clones, about nine tenths of them singletons; the top ten hold under 7%. Sequenced input: peripheral blood. Receptors were obtained from a woman aged 25 to 45 with COVID-19, enrolled during active disease.

The CDR3 sequence is CATIGGEYYNSPLHF. Here the CDR3 DNA reads TGTGCCACCATAGGAGGGGAATACTATAATTCACCCCTCCACTTT. The chain has TRBV28 and TRBJ1-6, with D tentatively TRBD1 (5 bases). V was trimmed by 10 bases and J by 3 bases, leaving 16 bases between them. The CDR3 runs 15 residues. Germline V gives CDR1 MDHEN, CDR2 SYDVKM.

The genes are TRBV9 and TRBJ2-1; 10 nucleotides match TRBD2. Germline V gene lookup returns CDR1 SGDLS and CDR2 YYNGEE. The CDR3 totals 16 residues. The J segment lost 1 base and the V segment lost 3 bases, leaving 4 bases of the junction unmatched. The CDR3 spells CASSGRLAGSYNEQFF. The CDR3 DNA reads TGTGCCAGCAGCGGACGACTAGCGGGTTCCTACAATGAGCAGTTCTTC.

V gene TRBV4-3 combines with J gene TRBJ2-7; 10 bases are a match to TRBD2. The CDR3 has 15 residues. Germline V gene data show CDR1 as LGHNA and CDR2 as YSLEER. Germline trimming cut 4 bases from V and 7 bases from J; bases unmatched to any gene: 10. The CDR3 DNA sequence: TGCGCCAGCAGCCCAAGCGGGAGGGCCGGGGAAGAGCAGTACTTC. It translates to CASSPSGRAGEEQYF.